The source of this T cell receptor (beta chain) is a study of blood T cell repertoires in COVID-19. Produced via immunoSEQ multiplex PCR; TCRdb's table is partial and in-frame only. The table includes 70,000 to 100,000 clones, 70% to 90% detected once. V was pared by 0 bases and J by 0 bases, with 11 bases between. CDR3 length: 16 amino acids. CDR1 and CDR2 from the germline V gene are LGHDT and YNNKEL (reference sequence). V is TRBV3-1 (or the pseudogene TRBV3-2) and J is TRBJ1-2; D may be TRBD1 (5 bases). The receptor was isolated from a man aged 50 to 60 with COVID-19, enrolled during active disease. The sample comprised peripheral blood. DNA for the CDR3: TGTGCCAGCAGCCAAGACAGGGTCAGGGCTAACTATGGCTACACCTTC. Amino acid sequence: CASSQDRVRANYGYTF.